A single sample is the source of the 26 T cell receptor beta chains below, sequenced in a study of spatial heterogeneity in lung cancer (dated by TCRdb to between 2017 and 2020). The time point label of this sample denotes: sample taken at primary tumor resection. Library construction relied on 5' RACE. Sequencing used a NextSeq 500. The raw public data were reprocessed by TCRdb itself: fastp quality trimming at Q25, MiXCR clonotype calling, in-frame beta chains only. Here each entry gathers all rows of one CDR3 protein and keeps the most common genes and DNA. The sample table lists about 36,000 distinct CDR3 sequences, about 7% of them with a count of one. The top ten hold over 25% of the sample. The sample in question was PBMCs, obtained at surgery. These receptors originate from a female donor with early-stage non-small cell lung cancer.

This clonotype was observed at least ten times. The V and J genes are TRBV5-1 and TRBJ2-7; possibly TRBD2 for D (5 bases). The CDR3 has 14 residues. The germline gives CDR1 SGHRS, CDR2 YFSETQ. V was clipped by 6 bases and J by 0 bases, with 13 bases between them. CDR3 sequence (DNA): TGCGCCAGCACCTCTGGGCGGGCCTCCTACGAGCAGTACTTC. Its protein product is CASTSGRASYEQYF. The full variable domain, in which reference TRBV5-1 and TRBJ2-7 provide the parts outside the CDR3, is KAGVTQTPRYLIKTRGQQVTLSCSPISGHRSVSWYQQTPGQGLQFLFEYFSETQRNKGNFPGRFSGRQFSNSRSEMNVSTLELGDSALYLCASTSGRASYEQYFGPGTRLTVT.

CDR3 in DNA: TGCGCCAGCAGCTTGGGACTTAAAAACACTGAAGCTTTCTTT. This encodes CASSLGLKNTEAFF. V usage is TRBV5-1 and J usage is TRBJ1-1; D gene uncertain. V lost 0 bases and J 2 bases, leaving 8 bases between the germline ends. CDR1 and CDR2 (germline): SGHRS, YFSETQ. The length of the CDR3 is 14 residues. The entire variable domain, with the rest obtained from reference TRBV5-1 and TRBJ1-1, is as follows: KAGVTQTPRYLIKTRGQQVTLSCSPISGHRSVSWYQQTPGQGLQFLFEYFSETQRNKGNFPGRFSGRQFSNSRSEMNVSTLELGDSALYLCASSLGLKNTEAFFGQGTRLTVV.

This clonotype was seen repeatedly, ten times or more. CDR3 nucleotides: TGCGCCAGCAGCTTGGTGTCCATGGGGGACACTGAAGCTTTCTTT. Translating gives CASSLVSMGDTEAFF. The genes are TRBV5-1 and TRBJ1-1, with a tentative D call TRBD1 (5 bases). This CDR3 spans 15 amino acids. The germline CDR1 and CDR2 sequences are SGHRS and YFSETQ. V lost 0 bases and J 3 bases, leaving 12 bases between the germline ends.

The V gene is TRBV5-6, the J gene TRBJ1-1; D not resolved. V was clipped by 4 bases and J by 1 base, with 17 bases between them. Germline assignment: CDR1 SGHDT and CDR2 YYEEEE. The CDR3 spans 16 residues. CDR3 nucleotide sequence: TGTGCCAGCAGCACCGACCCTGTCCCTTCGAACACTGAAGCTTTCTTT. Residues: CASSTDPVPSNTEAFF.

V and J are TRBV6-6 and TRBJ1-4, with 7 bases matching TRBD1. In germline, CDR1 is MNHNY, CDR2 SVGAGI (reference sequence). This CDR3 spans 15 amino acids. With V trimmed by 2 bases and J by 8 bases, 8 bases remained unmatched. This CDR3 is CASSYTGAGGEKLFF. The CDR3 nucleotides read TGTGCCAGCAGTTACACAGGGGCAGGCGGGGAAAAACTGTTTTTT.

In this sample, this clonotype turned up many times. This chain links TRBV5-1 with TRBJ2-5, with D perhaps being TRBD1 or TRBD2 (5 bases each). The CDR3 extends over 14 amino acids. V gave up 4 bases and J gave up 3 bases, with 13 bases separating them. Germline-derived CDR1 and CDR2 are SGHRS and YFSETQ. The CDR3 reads CASSITGTEETQYF. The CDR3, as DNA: TGCGCCAGCAGCATAACCGGGACGGAAGAGACCCAGTACTTC.

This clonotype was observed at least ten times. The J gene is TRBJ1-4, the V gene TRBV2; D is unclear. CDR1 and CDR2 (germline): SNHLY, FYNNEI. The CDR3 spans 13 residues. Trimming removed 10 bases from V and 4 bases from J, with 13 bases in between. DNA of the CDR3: TGTGCCACCTCTCCTGCGGTTAATGAAAAACTGTTTTTT. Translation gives CATSPAVNEKLFF.

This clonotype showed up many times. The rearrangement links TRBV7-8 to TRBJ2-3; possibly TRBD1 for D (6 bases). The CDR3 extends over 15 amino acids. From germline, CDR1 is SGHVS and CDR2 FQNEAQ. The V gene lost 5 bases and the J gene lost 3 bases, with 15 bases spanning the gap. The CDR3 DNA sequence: TGTGCCAGCAGCCTTGGGGGCACTGGGACAGATACGCAGTATTTT. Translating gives CASSLGGTGTDTQYF.

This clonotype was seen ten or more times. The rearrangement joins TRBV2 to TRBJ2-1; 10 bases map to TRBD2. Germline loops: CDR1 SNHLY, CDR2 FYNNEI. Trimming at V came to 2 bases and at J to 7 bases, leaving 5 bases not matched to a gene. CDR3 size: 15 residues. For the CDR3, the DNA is TGTGCCAGCAGTGAACAGCGGGAGGGCTGGAATGAGCAGTTCTTC. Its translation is CASSEQREGWNEQFF. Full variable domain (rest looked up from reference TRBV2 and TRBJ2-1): EPEVTQTPSHQVTQMGQEVILRCVPISNHLYFYWYRQILGQKVEFLVSFYNNEISEKSEIFDDQFSVERPDGSNFTLKIRSTKLEDSAMYFCASSEQREGWNEQFFGPGTRLTVL.

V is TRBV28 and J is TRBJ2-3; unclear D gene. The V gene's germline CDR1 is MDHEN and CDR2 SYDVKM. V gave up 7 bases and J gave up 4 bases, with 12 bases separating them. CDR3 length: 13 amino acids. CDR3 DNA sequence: TGTGCCAGCACCCCCAACCTCTCAGATACGCAGTATTTT. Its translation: CASTPNLSDTQYF.

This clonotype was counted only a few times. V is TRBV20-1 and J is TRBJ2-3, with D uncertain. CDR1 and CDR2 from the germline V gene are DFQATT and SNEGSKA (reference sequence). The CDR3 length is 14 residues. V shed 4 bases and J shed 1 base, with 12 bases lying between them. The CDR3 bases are TGCAGTGCTATTAACCCTTTAGGCACAGATACGCAGTATTTT. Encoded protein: CSAINPLGTDTQYF.

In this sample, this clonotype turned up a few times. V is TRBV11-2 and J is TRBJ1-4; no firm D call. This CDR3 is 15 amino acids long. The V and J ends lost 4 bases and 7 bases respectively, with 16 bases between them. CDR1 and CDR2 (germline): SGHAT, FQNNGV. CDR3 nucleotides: TGTGCCAGCAGCTCCCTGAGTCGCCGGGGTGAAAAACTGTTTTTT. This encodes CASSSLSRRGEKLFF.

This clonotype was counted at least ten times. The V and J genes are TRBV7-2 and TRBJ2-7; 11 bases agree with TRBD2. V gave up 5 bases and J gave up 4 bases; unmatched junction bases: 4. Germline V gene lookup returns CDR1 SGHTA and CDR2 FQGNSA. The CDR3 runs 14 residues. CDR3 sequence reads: CASSRASGRYEQYF. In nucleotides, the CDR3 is TGTGCCAGCAGCCGTGCTAGCGGGAGGTACGAGCAGTACTTC.

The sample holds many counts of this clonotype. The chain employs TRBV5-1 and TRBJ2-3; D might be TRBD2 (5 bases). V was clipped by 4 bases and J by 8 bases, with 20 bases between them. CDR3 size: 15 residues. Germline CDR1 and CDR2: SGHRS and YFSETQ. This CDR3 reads CASSQDDGKVGTQYF. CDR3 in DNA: TGCGCCAGCAGCCAGGACGACGGGAAGGTTGGTACGCAGTATTTT.

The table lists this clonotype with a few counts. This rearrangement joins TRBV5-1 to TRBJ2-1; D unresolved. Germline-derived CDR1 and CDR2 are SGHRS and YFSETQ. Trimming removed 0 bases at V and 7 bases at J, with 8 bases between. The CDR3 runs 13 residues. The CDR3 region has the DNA TGCGCCAGCAGCTTGGGGGCTCCGAATGAGCAGTTCTTC. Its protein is CASSLGAPNEQFF.

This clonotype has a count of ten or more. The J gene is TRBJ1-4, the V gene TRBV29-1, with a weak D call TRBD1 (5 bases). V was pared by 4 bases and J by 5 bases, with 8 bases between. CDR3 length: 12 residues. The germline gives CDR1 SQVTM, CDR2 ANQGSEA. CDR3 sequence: CSVGEGNEKLFF. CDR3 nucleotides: TGCAGCGTTGGGGAGGGGAATGAAAAACTGTTTTTT.

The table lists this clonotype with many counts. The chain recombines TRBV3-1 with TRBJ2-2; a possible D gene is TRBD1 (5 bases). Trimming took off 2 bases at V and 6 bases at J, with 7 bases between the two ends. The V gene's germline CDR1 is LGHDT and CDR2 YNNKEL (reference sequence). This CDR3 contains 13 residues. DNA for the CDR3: TGTGCCAGCAGCCAAAGGGGTGCCGGGGAGCTGTTTTTT. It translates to CASSQRGAGELFF.

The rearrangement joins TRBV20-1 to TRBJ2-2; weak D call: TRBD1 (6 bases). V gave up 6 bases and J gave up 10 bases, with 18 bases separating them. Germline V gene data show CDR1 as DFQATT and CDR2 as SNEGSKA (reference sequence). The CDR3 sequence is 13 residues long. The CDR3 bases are TGCAGTGCCCAAAGACAGGTCCCCGAGGAGCTGTTTTTT. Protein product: CSAQRQVPEELFF.

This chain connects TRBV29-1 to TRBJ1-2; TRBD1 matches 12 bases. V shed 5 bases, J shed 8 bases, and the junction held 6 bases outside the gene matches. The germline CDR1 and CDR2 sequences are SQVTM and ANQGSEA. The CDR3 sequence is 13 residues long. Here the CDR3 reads CSVSGQGADGYTF. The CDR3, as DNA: TGCAGCGTTTCGGGACAGGGGGCGGACGGCTACACCTTC.

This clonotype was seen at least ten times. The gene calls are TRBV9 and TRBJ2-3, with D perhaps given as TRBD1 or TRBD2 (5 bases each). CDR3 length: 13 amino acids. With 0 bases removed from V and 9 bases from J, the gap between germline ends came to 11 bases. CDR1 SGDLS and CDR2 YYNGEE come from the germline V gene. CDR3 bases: TGTGCCAGCAGCGTAGATGAGGGGACGACGCAGTATTTT. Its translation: CASSVDEGTTQYF. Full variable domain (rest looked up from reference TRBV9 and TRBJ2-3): DSGVTQTPKHLITATGQRVTLRCSPRSGDLSVYWYQQSLDQGLQFLIQYYNGEERAKGNILERFSAQQFPDLHSELNLSSLELGDSALYFCASSVDEGTTQYFGPGTRLTVL.

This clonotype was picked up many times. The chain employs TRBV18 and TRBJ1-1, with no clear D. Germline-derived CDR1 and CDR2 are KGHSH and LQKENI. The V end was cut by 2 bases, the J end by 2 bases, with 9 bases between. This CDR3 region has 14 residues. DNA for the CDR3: TGTGCCAGCTCACCAGACGGGGATAACACTGAAGCTTTCTTT. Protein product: CASSPDGDNTEAFF.

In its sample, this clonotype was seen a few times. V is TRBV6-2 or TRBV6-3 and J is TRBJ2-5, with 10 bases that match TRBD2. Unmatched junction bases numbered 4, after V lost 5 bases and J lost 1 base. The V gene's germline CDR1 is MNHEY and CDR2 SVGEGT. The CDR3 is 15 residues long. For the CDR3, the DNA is TGTGCCAGCAGTCCTCTAGCGGGAGTCCAAGAGACCCAGTACTTC. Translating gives CASSPLAGVQETQYF.

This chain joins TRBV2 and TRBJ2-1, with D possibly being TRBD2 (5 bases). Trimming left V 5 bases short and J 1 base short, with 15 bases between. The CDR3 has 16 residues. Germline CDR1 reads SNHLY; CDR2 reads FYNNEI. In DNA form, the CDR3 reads TGTGCCAGCAGTAAATTACTAGTTAAGTCCTACAATGAGCAGTTCTTC. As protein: CASSKLLVKSYNEQFF.

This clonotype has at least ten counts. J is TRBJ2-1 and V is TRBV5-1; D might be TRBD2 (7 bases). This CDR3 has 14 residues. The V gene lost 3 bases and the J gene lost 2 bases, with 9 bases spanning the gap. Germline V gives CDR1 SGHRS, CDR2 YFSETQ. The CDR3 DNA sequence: TGCGCCAGCAGCTCGGGGGGCCCCTACAATGAGCAGTTCTTC. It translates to CASSSGGPYNEQFF.

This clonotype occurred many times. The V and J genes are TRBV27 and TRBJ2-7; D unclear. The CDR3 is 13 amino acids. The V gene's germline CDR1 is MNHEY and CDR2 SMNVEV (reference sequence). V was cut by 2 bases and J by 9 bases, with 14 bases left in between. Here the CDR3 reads CASSLRSSMGQYF. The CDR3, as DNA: TGTGCCAGCAGTTTAAGATCCTCAATGGGGCAGTACTTC.

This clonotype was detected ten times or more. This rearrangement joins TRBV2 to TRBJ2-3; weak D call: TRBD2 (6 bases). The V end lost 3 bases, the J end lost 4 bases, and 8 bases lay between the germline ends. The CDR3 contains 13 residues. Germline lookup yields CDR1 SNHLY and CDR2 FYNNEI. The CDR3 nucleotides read TGTGCCAGCAGTGACGGAGGGGCAGATACGCAGTATTTT. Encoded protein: CASSDGGADTQYF.